A selection of T cell receptor beta chains follows, all from one sample in a study of T cells in Graves' hyperthyroidism and ophthalmopathy. TCRdb itself ran the multiplex PCR reads through MiXCR, one entry per CDR3 protein. This table holds nearly 600,000 distinct CDR3 sequences, 13% to 15% found once. Material for sequencing was blood. Every receptor here comes from a young woman with Graves' ophthalmopathy. Each CDR3 is given with its conserved first and last residue. A D gene is named only where the DNA matches it firmly. Where a row states a size, it is once, few, many or the class of an expanded clone; other rows omit it.

few,TRBV6-2/TRBV6-3,-,TRBJ1-2,CASSYLDRGYTF,TGTGCCAGCAGTTATCTCGACAGGGGCTACACCTTC
many,TRBV12-3/TRBV12-4,TRBD2,TRBJ2-5,CASSLSGLAPETQYF,TGTGCCAGCAGTCTTAGCGGGCTAGCTCCCGAGACCCAGTACTTC
many,TRBV7-6,TRBD2,TRBJ2-7,CASSPNREGYEQYF,TGTGCCAGCAGCCCTAATCGGGAGGGCTACGAGCAGTACTTC
many,TRBV20-1,-,TRBJ1-3,CSALGSDGNTIYF,TGCAGTGCCCTCGGGAGTGACGGAAACACCATATATTTT
-,TRBV19,-,TRBJ1-5,CASSIRQDGNQPQHF,TGTGCCAGTAGTATAAGACAGGACGGCAATCAGCCCCAGCATTTT
many,TRBV28,-,TRBJ1-2,CASSQTDLDGYTF,TGTGCCAGCAGTCAGACGGACCTGGATGGCTACACCTTC
many,TRBV28,-,TRBJ2-1,CASSLQRWGDSYNKQFF,TGTGCCAGCAGTCTCCAGAGGTGGGGGGACTCCTACAATAAGCAGTTCTTC
few,TRBV29-1,-,TRBJ1-6,CSVEVEGKGSYNSPLHF,TGCAGCGTTGAAGTCGAGGGGAAGGGCTCCTATAATTCACCCCTCCACTTT
many,TRBV5-1,-,TRBJ1-1,CASSLTGGAAFF,TGCGCCAGCAGCCTGACGGGGGGCGCAGCTTTCTTT
many,TRBV6-1,-,TRBJ2-7,CASSAGGSYEQYF,TGTGCCAGCAGTGCAGGCGGCTCCTACGAGCAGTACTTC
many,TRBV5-5,-,TRBJ2-2,CASSLGGTNTGELFF,TGTGCCAGCAGCTTGGGTGGAACGAACACCGGGGAGCTGTTTTTT
many,TRBV27,-,TRBJ2-7,CASSLGGGERDEQYF,TGTGCCAGCAGTTTAGGGGGCGGTGAGAGAGACGAGCAGTACTTC
many,TRBV6-1,TRBD2,TRBJ2-1,CASLGLAGRNEQFF,TGTGCCAGCCTCGGGCTAGCGGGAAGGAATGAGCAGTTCTTC
many,TRBV7-3,-,TRBJ2-5,CASSLLGLGGETQYF,TGTGCCAGCAGCTTACTGGGGTTGGGAGGAGAGACCCAGTACTTC
-,TRBV6-5,-,TRBJ2-2,CASSYQTDTGELFF,TGTGCCAGCAGTTACCAGACAGACACCGGGGAGCTGTTTTTT
many,TRBV7-3,-,TRBJ2-1,CASSSPVSGYNEQFF,TGTGCCAGCAGCTCCCCCGTTAGCGGCTACAATGAGCAGTTCTTC
-,TRBV28,-,TRBJ1-2,CASSFMGSEYGYTF,TGTGCCAGCAGTTTCATGGGGTCGGAGTATGGCTACACCTTC
many,TRBV11-2,-,TRBJ2-1,CASSLERARNEQFF,TGTGCCAGCAGCTTAGAACGGGCTCGCAATGAGCAGTTCTTC
many,TRBV7-9,-,TRBJ1-2,CASSLGSGRKAVLNGYTF,TGTGCCAGCAGCTTAGGTTCCGGGAGGAAGGCGGTACTGAATGGCTACACCTTC
-,TRBV20-1,-,TRBJ2-5,CSARQAQETQYF,TGCAGTGCTAGGCAAGCACAAGAGACCCAGTACTTC
many,TRBV3-1,TRBD2,TRBJ2-7,CASSQGLAGRDYEQYF,TGTGCCAGCAGCCAAGGACTAGCGGGACGGGACTACGAGCAGTACTTC
-,TRBV4-1,-,TRBJ1-1,CASSQVLLPVLTRPFF,TGCGCCAGCAGCCAAGTCTTGCTCCCAGTTTTAACCCGCCCTTTCTTT
-,TRBV4-1,TRBD1,TRBJ2-1,CASSSPGTERNEQFF,TGCGCCAGCAGCTCCCCCGGGACAGAGAGAAATGAGCAGTTCTTC
-,TRBV4-3,-,TRBJ2-7,CASRQFLGGFYEQYF,TGCGCCAGCAGACAATTCTTGGGGGGATTCTACGAGCAGTACTTC
-,TRBV2,TRBD2,TRBJ2-3,CASSSYGTSGVGRRDTQYF,TGTGCCAGCAGTAGCTACGGGACTAGCGGGGTCGGCCGGCGAGATACGCAGTATTTT
many,TRBV11-3,-,TRBJ2-3,CASSLGQDLSTDTQYF,TGTGCCAGCAGCTTAGGACAGGATTTATCCACAGATACGCAGTATTTT
few,TRBV6-1,-,TRBJ1-2,CASSWTGHLYGYTF,TGTGCCAGCAGTTGGACTGGGCACCTCTATGGCTACACCTTC
-,TRBV6-2/TRBV6-3,TRBD2,TRBJ2-7,CASSPGLAGGHYEQYF,TGTGCCAGCAGTCCCGGACTAGCGGGAGGACACTACGAGCAGTACTTC
-,TRBV4-1,-,TRBJ2-1,CASSQDMDEQFF,TGCGCCAGCAGCCAAGATATGGATGAGCAGTTCTTC
-,TRBV28,-,TRBJ1-5,CASNPQTSYSNQPQHF,TGTGCCAGCAACCCCCAGACAAGCTATAGCAATCAGCCCCAGCATTTT
few,TRBV27,-,TRBJ2-1,CASSEGPREQFF,TGTGCCAGCAGTGAGGGACCTCGGGAGCAGTTCTTC
many,TRBV28,-,TRBJ1-1,CASSAQSEAFF,TGTGCCAGCAGTGCCCAGTCTGAAGCTTTCTTT
many,TRBV7-8,TRBD1,TRBJ2-3,CASSLGQGAATQYF,TGTGCCAGCAGCTTGGGACAGGGGGCGGCTACGCAGTATTTT
many,TRBV5-1,TRBD2,TRBJ2-3,CASSRERGGRTDTQYF,TGCGCCAGCAGCCGCGAACGGGGGGGTCGGACAGATACGCAGTATTTT
-,TRBV6-5,-,TRBJ2-3,CASSYTWGQALQDTQYF,TGTGCCAGCAGTTACACGTGGGGGCAGGCACTTCAAGACACGCAGTATTTT
once,TRBV9,-,TRBJ1-4,CASSVGGSYNEKLFF,TGTGCCAGCAGCGTAGGGGGCAGTTATAATGAAAAACTGTTTTTT
many,TRBV19,-,TRBJ1-3,CASSISVAGNTIYF,TGTGCCAGTAGTATAAGTGTGGCTGGAAACACCATATATTTT
many,TRBV5-1,TRBD1,TRBJ2-7,CASSFITGGVYEQYF,TGCGCCAGCAGCTTTATCACAGGGGGCGTCTACGAGCAGTACTTC
many,TRBV11-1,-,TRBJ2-2,CASSLVYRTENTGELFF,TGTGCCAGCAGCTTAGTATACCGGACAGAGAACACCGGGGAGCTGTTTTTT
few,TRBV7-3,TRBD2,TRBJ2-2,CASSSKASGRNTGELFF,TGTGCCAGCAGCTCGAAAGCTAGCGGGAGGAACACCGGGGAGCTGTTTTTT
few,TRBV7-9,-,TRBJ1-3,CASREGSSGNTIYF,TGTGCCAGCAGGGAGGGGAGCTCTGGAAACACCATATATTTT
-,TRBV6-2/TRBV6-3,-,TRBJ2-1,CAGAAGRPYNEQFF,TGTGCCGGGGCAGCCGGACGTCCCTACAATGAGCAGTTCTTC
many,TRBV30,TRBD2,TRBJ2-1,CAWRGLARDNEQFF,TGTGCCTGGAGAGGACTAGCGAGGGACAATGAGCAGTTCTTC
-,TRBV5-4,-,TRBJ2-1,CASSSSPTGLSGNNEQFF,TGTGCCAGCAGCTCCAGCCCGACAGGCCTCTCCGGCAACAATGAGCAGTTCTTC
few,TRBV4-1,TRBD2,TRBJ2-7,CASSQERTSNLDEQYF,TGCGCCAGCAGCCAAGAACGGACTAGCAACTTGGACGAGCAGTACTTC
few,TRBV20-1,TRBD1,TRBJ1-3,CSALGQGADTIYF,TGCAGTGCTTTAGGACAGGGGGCGGACACCATATATTTT
-,TRBV10-3,TRBD1,TRBJ2-1,CAITHHTGGRYNEQFF,TGTGCCATCACCCATCATACAGGGGGCCGTTACAATGAGCAGTTCTTC
many,TRBV10-3,-,TRBJ1-1,CAISEEGLNTEAFF,TGTGCCATCAGTGAGGAAGGGTTGAACACTGAAGCTTTCTTT
many,TRBV7-8,-,TRBJ2-3,CASSPRGGTSTDTQYF,TGTGCCAGCAGCCCTCGTGGGGGGACTAGCACAGATACGCAGTATTTT
many,TRBV2,-,TRBJ2-3,CASDRREADTQYF,TGTGCCAGCGATCGCCGCGAGGCAGATACGCAGTATTTT
-,TRBV12-3/TRBV12-4,-,TRBJ1-5,CASSRESWDQPQHF,TGTGCCAGCAGTAGGGAGTCTTGGGATCAGCCCCAGCATTTT
many,TRBV28,TRBD2,TRBJ2-3,CASSPQREPDTQYF,TGTGCCAGCAGTCCGCAGCGGGAGCCAGATACGCAGTATTTT
many,TRBV5-1,-,TRBJ1-1,CASSLTPEGTTEAFF,TGCGCCAGCAGCTTGACCCCGGAAGGTACTACTGAAGCTTTCTTT
many,TRBV6-2/TRBV6-3,-,TRBJ2-7,CASSYSEGWGFRTPYEQYF,TGTGCCAGCAGTTACTCAGAGGGATGGGGTTTCAGAACCCCCTACGAGCAGTACTTC